This passage covers 9 T cell receptor beta chains from one sample sequenced in a study of blood T cell repertoires in COVID-19 (TCRdb year 2020). Library preparation used the immunoSEQ multiplex PCR assay. The table was pulled from immuneACCESS by TCRdb, which kept in-frame rearrangements only. Such tables lose some clones; where checked, under half of the loss comes from unresolved V genes, and the rest has no known cause. The sample yields some 330,000 clones; approximately 90% were counted once. The top ten constitute 3% to 4% of the sample. Sequencing was performed on peripheral blood. The source of these receptors is a woman between 50 and 59 years old with active or convalescent COVID-19.

This sequence joins TRBV25-1 and TRBJ1-1; 7 bases agree with TRBD1. Germline assignment: CDR1 MGHDK and CDR2 SYGVNS. CDR3 length: 16 amino acids. The V gene end was trimmed by 5 bases and the J gene end by 1 base; junction bases not matched to a gene: 10. CDR3 nucleotide sequence: TGTGCCAGCAGTTTCGGCAGGGGGAAAGGGAACACTGAAGCTTTCTTT. Its translation: CASSFGRGKGNTEAFF.

The chain links TRBV18 to TRBJ2-7; 16 positions agree with TRBD2. Germline CDR1 reads KGHSH; CDR2 reads LQKENI. The CDR3 loop spans 16 amino acids. J gave up 2 bases and V 3 bases, and 1 base lay outside the gene matches. The DNA for the CDR3 is TGTGCCAGCTCACCGGGACTAGCGGGAGGGGCCTACGAGCAGTACTTC. This translates into CASSPGLAGGAYEQYF.

The chain combines TRBV10-3 with TRBJ1-1; D unclear. The CDR3 runs to 13 residues. Per the germline V gene, CDR1 is ENHRY and CDR2 is SYGVKD. Deletions cut 5 bases from V and 0 bases from J, with 7 bases between. CDR3 region: CAISPELNTEAFF. DNA of the CDR3: TGTGCCATCAGTCCAGAACTGAACACTGAAGCTTTCTTT.

The V gene is TRBV6-2 or TRBV6-3, the J gene TRBJ1-2; a weak D match, TRBD1 (6 bases). Between the trimmed V and J ends, which lost 5 bases and 8 bases, there was a span of 12 bases. The CDR3 extends over 12 amino acids. CDR1 and CDR2 (germline): MNHEY, SVGEGT. Here the CDR3 DNA reads TGTGCCAGCAGTCTCCGGGACAACGGCTACACCTTC. This encodes CASSLRDNGYTF.

This clone appeared once. V gene TRBV18 combines with J gene TRBJ2-4, with 7 bases matching TRBD2. CDR3 length: 16 amino acids. The ends lost 3 bases at V and 4 bases at J; junction bases unmatched: 9. The germline V gene has CDR1 KGHSH and CDR2 LQKENI. This CDR3 reads CASSPLRGRGKNIQYF. The CDR3 region has the DNA TGTGCCAGCTCACCCCTTAGAGGGCGGGGGAAAAACATTCAGTACTTC.

This clone was found once. V usage is TRBV19 and J usage is TRBJ1-5; 8 bases are a match to TRBD1. Germline V gives CDR1 LNHDA, CDR2 SQIVND (reference sequence). CDR3 length equals 12 residues. J was trimmed by 5 bases and V by 7 bases; bases with no gene match: 1. CDR3 DNA sequence: TGTGCCAGTAACAGGGGGGATCAGCCCCAGCATTTT. Protein sequence: CASNRGDQPQHF.

This clone was counted once. This chain joins TRBV19 and TRBJ1-1; D uncertain. Trimming stripped 5 bases from V and 0 bases from J, with 10 bases between. The length of the CDR3 is 14 residues. Looked up from germline, CDR1 is LNHDA and CDR2 is SQIVND (reference sequence). The CDR3 DNA reads TGTGCCAGTAGTTTACCCGGGGTGAACACTGAAGCTTTCTTT. It is translated as CASSLPGVNTEAFF.

The chain combines TRBV19 with TRBJ1-1; possibly TRBD1 for D (5 bases). V dropped 3 bases and J dropped 1 base, with 6 bases sitting between them. CDR1 LNHDA and CDR2 SQIVND come from the germline V gene (reference sequence). CDR3 length equals 13 residues. The CDR3 DNA sequence: TGTGCCAGTAGTATGGGGGGGAACACTGAAGCTTTCTTT. Translation: CASSMGGNTEAFF.

The V and J genes are TRBV25-1 and TRBJ1-3; D uncertain. Germline V gives CDR1 MGHDK, CDR2 SYGVNS. The germline V and J ends were trimmed by 6 bases and 4 bases, with 10 bases remaining between them. The length of the CDR3 is 13 residues. CDR3: CASSPLSGNTIYF. The CDR3 DNA is TGTGCCAGCAGCCCCTTATCCGGAAACACCATATATTTT. Full variable domain (remainder filled in from reference TRBV25-1 and TRBJ1-3): EADIYQTPRYLVIGTGKKITLECSQTMGHDKMYWYQQDPGMELHLIHYSYGVNSTEKGDLSSESTVSRIRTEHFPLTLESARPSHTSQYLCASSPLSGNTIYFGEGSWLTVV.